What follows describes a single T cell receptor (beta chain). Germline loops: CDR1 SGDLS, CDR2 YYNGEE. CDR3 length equals 15 residues. Trimming pared 4 bases from V and 3 bases from J, leaving 16 bases between. This sample is drawn from a study of cytomegalovirus exposure and HLA in healthy donors. This PCR relied on a set of 60 Vbeta primers and 13 Jbeta primers. The assay was immunoSEQ multiplex PCR, and TCRdb's table has in-frame clones only and misses some. The sample has 100,000 to 150,000 clones; roughly 80% are singletons. Sequencing input: PBMCs. The receptor comes from a man between 18 and 29 years old in good health and CMV-seropositive. This chain joins TRBV9 and TRBJ1-1, with D possibly TRBD1 on 5 matching bases. Here the CDR3 DNA reads TGTGCCAGCAGCCACCGGGGAGGGGCGGACACTGAAGCTTTCTTT. It specifies CASSHRGGADTEAFF.